This TCR beta chain stems from a study of T cell changes during pregnancy in multiple sclerosis. Clones were sequenced by immunoSEQ multiplex PCR, and TCRdb holds only the in-frame ones, with some missing. The data contain about 60,000 clones, less than 95% of them singletons. The V and J ends lost 5 bases and 8 bases, in that order; junction bases with no gene match: 6. Germline lookup yields CDR1 MNHEY and CDR2 SVGAGI. The CDR3 has 13 residues. The chain links TRBV6-5 to TRBJ2-1; TRBD2 matches at 7 bases. The sample was peripheral blood, taken in the third trimester of pregnancy. This clonotype originated in a female donor in good health, enrolled as a control in a pregnancy study. The CDR3 DNA sequence: TGTGCCAGCAGTGGGGGGGTAAGGCATGAGCAGTTCTTC. Residues: CASSGGVRHEQFF.